The 24 T cell receptor beta chains below all came from one sample that was sequenced in a study of beta chain features in type 1 diabetes. Study-level findings and limits: Across all four CD4+ subsets, people with type 1 diabetes showed modestly shorter TCRB CDR3s.

The antigens of these receptors remain unknown. Expressed TCRB transcripts were sequenced because the isolated RNA had all been reverse transcribed beforehand. Generated by immunoSEQ multiplex PCR, the TCRdb table keeps only in-frame clones and is missing some. The sample lists hundreds of thousands of clones; over 11% were seen once. The sequenced sample consisted of naive CD4+ T cells from blood. Receptors originate from a man aged 18 to 29 with type 1 diabetes.

This CDR3 reads CASSPRGTNTEAFF. The DNA of the CDR3 is TGTGCCAGCAGTCCTAGGGGTACGAACACTGAAGCTTTCTTT. The chain combines TRBV7-6 with TRBJ1-1, with D possibly TRBD1 on 5 matching bases. The CDR3 length is 14 residues. Deletions cut 6 bases from V and 1 base from J, with 12 bases between. The germline V gene has CDR1 SGHVS and CDR2 FNYEAQ.

The chain joins TRBV11-2 to TRBJ1-1; TRBD1 aligns across 10 bases. J gave up 8 bases and V 5 bases, and 5 bases lay outside the gene matches. The CDR3 totals 13 residues. CDR1 is SGHAT and CDR2 is FQNNGV in the germline V gene. The CDR3 DNA follows: TGTGCCAGCAGCAGGGACAGGGGCCAAGAAGCTTTCTTT. Protein: CASSRDRGQEAFF.

This clone was counted at least ten times. V is TRBV7-9 and J is TRBJ2-4; D call uncertain. V lost 1 base, J lost 7 bases, and 17 bases lay in between. This CDR3 spans 16 amino acids. The germline gives CDR1 SEHNR, CDR2 FQNEAQ (reference sequence). CDR3 in amino acids: CASSLGVGSQENIQYF. The CDR3 DNA is TGTGCCAGCAGCTTAGGGGTCGGCAGCCAGGAGAACATTCAGTACTTC.

This chain links TRBV6-6 with TRBJ2-5, with D possibly being TRBD2 (5 bases). Trimming took off 7 bases at V and 3 bases at J, with 12 bases between the two ends. From germline, CDR1 is MNHNY and CDR2 SVGAGI (reference sequence). This CDR3 region has 13 residues. CDR3 DNA sequence: TGTGCCAGCATACGAGGGCCCAAAGAGACCCAGTACTTC. Protein: CASIRGPKETQYF.

This clone showed up just a few times. The chain uses TRBV5-6 and TRBJ2-4; no definite D call. The CDR3 length is 15 residues. Trimming removed 1 base at V and 0 bases at J, with 8 bases between. Per germline, CDR1 SGHDT and CDR2 YYEEEE. The CDR3 DNA is TGTGCCAGCAGCTTGATAGAACTAGCCAAAAACATTCAGTACTTC. It translates to CASSLIELAKNIQYF.

There are a few counts of this clone. The chain has TRBV4-3 and TRBJ1-1; D perhaps matches TRBD1 (6 bases). Trimming pared 1 base from V and 5 bases from J, leaving 14 bases between. This CDR3 contains 15 residues. Germline lookup yields CDR1 LGHNA and CDR2 YSLEER. The chain's CDR3 is CASSQAIDRTTEAFF. DNA for the CDR3: TGCGCCAGCAGCCAAGCTATAGACAGGACGACTGAAGCTTTCTTT.

V usage is TRBV9 and J usage is TRBJ2-7, with 9 bases fitting TRBD1. Germline V gene sequence: CDR1 SGDLS, CDR2 YYNGEE. The J segment lost 7 bases and the V segment lost 0 bases, leaving 8 bases of the junction unmatched. The CDR3 length is 15 residues. CDR3 residues: CASSVDGTGFREQYF. In nucleotides, the CDR3 is TGTGCCAGCAGCGTAGATGGGACAGGGTTTAGGGAGCAGTACTTC.

V gene TRBV19 combines with J gene TRBJ2-4; D gene uncertain. CDR3 length equals 15 residues. Germline values: CDR1 LNHDA, CDR2 SQIVND (reference sequence). Trimming removed 4 bases from V and 0 bases from J, with 10 bases in between. The CDR3 DNA follows: TGTGCCAGTAGTACGACCGATCTAGCCAAAAACATTCAGTACTTC. This codes for CASSTTDLAKNIQYF.

This clone showed up just a few times. The V gene is TRBV29-1, the J gene TRBJ1-1; 7 positions match TRBD1. V lost 7 bases and J lost 1; bases outside the gene matches: 6. There are 13 residues in the CDR3. Germline values: CDR1 SQVTM, CDR2 ANQGSEA. The CDR3 sequence is CSGGQEGNTEAFF. The CDR3 DNA follows: TGCAGCGGCGGACAGGAGGGGAACACTGAAGCTTTCTTT.

Turning to this clone: Other DNA variants within this sample encode the same CDR3. This sequence joins TRBV29-1 and TRBJ1-1, with D hard to call. This CDR3 is 12 amino acids long. With 4 bases removed from V and 4 bases from J, the gap between germline ends came to 10 bases. Germline V gene data show CDR1 as SQVTM and CDR2 as ANQGSEA. CDR3 coding DNA: TGCAGCGTTGCGGGAGGAGGCACTGAAGCTTTCTTT. Protein product: CSVAGGGTEAFF.

The chain carries TRBV25-1 and TRBJ1-1; 7 nucleotides match TRBD1. Germline V CDR1 and CDR2: MGHDK, SYGVNS. CDR3 length: 14 amino acids. Losses at the gene ends were 3 bases for V and 6 bases for J; bases not matched to a gene: 7. Written as DNA, the CDR3 is TGTGCCAGCAGTGACCCTGGACAGGCTCCTGAAGCTTTCTTT. Protein sequence: CASSDPGQAPEAFF.

V is TRBV4-3 and J is TRBJ1-2; 7 bases agree with TRBD1. The length of the CDR3 is 13 residues. Losses at the gene ends were 4 bases for V and 4 bases for J; bases not matched to a gene: 3. Germline CDR1 and CDR2: LGHNA and YSLEER. The CDR3, as DNA: TGCGCCAGCAGCCTCGACAGGGCCTATGGCTACACCTTC. Translated, it gives CASSLDRAYGYTF.

The rearrangement links TRBV19 to TRBJ2-1, with D possibly TRBD1 on 6 matching bases. Trimming stripped 5 bases from V and 6 bases from J, with 14 bases between. The CDR3 length is 14 residues. Germline loops: CDR1 LNHDA, CDR2 SQIVND (reference sequence). The CDR3 loop reads CASSRPGAPNEQFF. In DNA, the CDR3 is TGTGCCAGTAGTCGGCCAGGGGCTCCCAATGAGCAGTTCTTC.

This clone was counted between two and nine times. The rearrangement links TRBV7-2 to TRBJ2-3; no reliable D call. The V end was cut by 8 bases, the J end by 2 bases, with 11 bases between. Germline CDR1 and CDR2: SGHTA and FQGNSA. The CDR3 loop spans 13 amino acids. In nucleotides, the CDR3 is TGTGCCAGCGGGCCCTATAACACAGATACGCAGTATTTT. This encodes CASGPYNTDTQYF.

This clone was counted a few times. This CDR3 is CASSRPGQALRLPENEQFF. The CDR3 DNA is TGTGCCAGCAGCCGCCCCGGACAGGCCCTGCGCCTTCCAGAAAATGAGCAGTTCTTC. This rearrangement joins TRBV4-2 to TRBJ2-1; 7 bases are shared with TRBD1. Per germline, CDR1 LGHNA and CDR2 YNFKEQ. The junction had 22 bases not matched to a gene; V was cut back by 4 bases and J by 7 bases. This CDR3 spans 19 amino acids.

This clone was recorded once. This chain joins TRBV4-3 and TRBJ2-1, with 9 bases lining up with TRBD2. J gave up 5 bases and V 4 bases, and 12 bases lay outside the gene matches. CDR1 is LGHNA and CDR2 is YSLEER in the germline V gene. The CDR3 is 17 amino acids. CDR3 amino acids: CASSLTGKRGVHNEQFF. The DNA for the CDR3 is TGCGCCAGCAGCCTCACCGGAAAGCGGGGGGTCCACAATGAGCAGTTCTTC.

For this clone: The sample holds other DNA sequences that translate to the same CDR3. The genes are TRBV7-9 and TRBJ2-7; D might be TRBD1 or TRBD2, each matching 5 bases. V lost 5 bases, J lost 6 bases, and 5 bases lay in between. This CDR3 is 10 amino acids long. CDR1 and CDR2 from the germline V gene are SEHNR and FQNEAQ (reference sequence). DNA of the CDR3: TGTGCCAGCAGCGGGGGCGAGCAGTACTTC. Protein product: CASSGGEQYF.

About this clone itself: Other DNA variants within this sample encode the same CDR3. CDR3 sequence: CAISDSGGNQPQHF. The CDR3 coding sequence is TGTGCCATCAGTGACTCAGGGGGCAATCAGCCCCAGCATTTT. V is TRBV10-3 and J is TRBJ1-5; a possible D gene is TRBD1 (6 bases). The V gene lost 3 bases and the J gene lost 2 bases, with 8 bases spanning the gap. This CDR3 spans 14 amino acids. Germline V gene lookup returns CDR1 ENHRY and CDR2 SYGVKD.

The genes are TRBV27 and TRBJ2-7, with D perhaps matching TRBD2 (6 bases). Trimming pared 8 bases from V and 4 bases from J, leaving 18 bases between. CDR1 is MNHEY, CDR2 SMNVEV, per germline (reference sequence). The CDR3 is made up of 14 amino acids. CDR3 residues: CASGRGTTKYEQYF. The CDR3 nucleotides read TGTGCCAGCGGGCGGGGCACGACGAAATACGAGCAGTACTTC.

This clone was counted a few times. This chain uses TRBV19 with TRBJ2-3; D is uncertain. The CDR3 has 12 amino acids. V was cut by 5 bases and J by 2 bases, with 5 bases left in between. The germline gives CDR1 LNHDA, CDR2 SQIVND (reference sequence). CDR3 in amino acids: CASSQITDTQYF. CDR3 nucleotides: TGTGCCAGTAGTCAGATCACAGATACGCAGTATTTT.

V is TRBV28 and J is TRBJ2-3; possibly TRBD1 for D (6 bases). From germline, CDR1 is MDHEN and CDR2 SYDVKM. Trimming took off 4 bases at V and 3 bases at J, with 17 bases between the two ends. This CDR3 spans 16 amino acids. DNA of the CDR3: TGTGCCAGCAGTTCCGCCAGGGGAAGCCAGACAGATACGCAGTATTTT. It specifies CASSSARGSQTDTQYF.

This rearrangement joins TRBV1 to TRBJ2-7; the table's D call of TRBD2 was not tested on the DNA. TRBV1 is assigned pseudogene status. The CDR3 extends over 17 amino acids. The CDR3 region has the DNA TGCACCAGCAGCCTGGGGACTAGCGAGATTCGGGCCTACGAGCAGTACTTC. Residues: CTSSLGTSEIRAYEQYF.

This clone came up a few times. Other DNA sequences in this specimen translate into the identical CDR3. V and J are TRBV5-1 and TRBJ2-1, with TRBD2 matching over 8 bases. The CDR3 covers 15 residues. Trimming cost V 2 bases and J 4 bases; bases outside gene matches: 5. Germline values: CDR1 SGHRS, CDR2 YFSETQ. DNA of the CDR3: TGCGCCAGCAGCTTAGGAGCGGGAGCTTACAATGAGCAGTTCTTC. This gives the protein CASSLGAGAYNEQFF. Together with reference TRBV5-1 and TRBJ2-1, the CDR3 gives the full variable domain: KAGVTQTPRYLIKTRGQQVTLSCSPISGHRSVSWYQQTPGQGLQFLFEYFSETQRNKGNFPGRFSGRQFSNSRSEMNVSTLELGDSALYLCASSLGAGAYNEQFFGPGTRLTVL.

The V gene is TRBV25-1, the J gene TRBJ1-2; D might be TRBD1 (6 bases). Germline lookup yields CDR1 MGHDK and CDR2 SYGVNS. The CDR3 extends over 14 amino acids. Between the trimmed V and J ends, which lost 6 bases and 3 bases, there was a span of 14 bases. The chain's CDR3 is CASSATGGHYGYTF. For the CDR3, the DNA is TGTGCCAGCAGCGCCACCGGGGGCCACTATGGCTACACCTTC.